This T cell receptor beta chain is from a study of cytomegalovirus exposure and HLA in healthy donors. Background on the study: The approximately 110 validation repertoires were reported in a later analysis to have been generated on the same platform as the 666 first-cohort repertoires.

This clone has only a few counts. Trimming at V came to 6 bases and at J to 9 bases, leaving 6 bases not matched to a gene. CDR1 is MNHEY and CDR2 is SVGAGI in the germline V gene. The CDR3 runs to 14 residues. Libraries were prepared by immunoSEQ multiplex PCR; TCRdb keeps only in-frame clonotypes and omits some of them. The data contain about 120,000 clones, approximately 91% of them seen just once; the ten biggest clones take up roughly 4.4%. The sample comprised PBMCs. The V call is TRBV6-5, the J call TRBJ1-6, with TRBD1 matching 9 bases. The sequence was obtained from a man between 18 and 29 years old in good health and CMV-seropositive. As DNA, the CDR3 is TGTGCCAGCAGACCCGGGACAGGGTCTTCACCCCTCCACTTT. This translates into CASRPGTGSSPLHF.